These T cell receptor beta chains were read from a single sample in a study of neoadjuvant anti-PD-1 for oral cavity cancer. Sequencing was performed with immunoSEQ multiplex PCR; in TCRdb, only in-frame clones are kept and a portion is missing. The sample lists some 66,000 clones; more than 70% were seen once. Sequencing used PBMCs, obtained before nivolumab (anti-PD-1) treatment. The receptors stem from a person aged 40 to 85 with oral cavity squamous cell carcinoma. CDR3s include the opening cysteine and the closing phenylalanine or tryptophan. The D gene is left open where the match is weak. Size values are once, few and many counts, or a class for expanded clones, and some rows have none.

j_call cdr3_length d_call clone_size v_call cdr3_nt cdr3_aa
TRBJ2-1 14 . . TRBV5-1 TGCGCCAGCAGCCTGGACGCATTCCACAATGAGCAGTTCTTC CASSLDAFHNEQFF
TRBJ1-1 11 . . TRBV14 TGTGCCAGCAGCAAGAACACTGAAGCTTTCTTT CASSKNTEAFF
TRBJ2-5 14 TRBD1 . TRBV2 TGTGCCAGCAAGCTAGACAGGGGGCGAGAGACCCAGTACTTC CASKLDRGRETQYF
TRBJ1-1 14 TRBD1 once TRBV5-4 TGTGCCAGCAGCCGGGGACAGGGGGACACTGAAGCTTTCTTT CASSRGQGDTEAFF
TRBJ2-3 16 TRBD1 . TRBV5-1 TGCGCCAGCAGCTTGGTCCGGGACAGTTACACAGATACGCAGTATTTT CASSLVRDSYTDTQYF
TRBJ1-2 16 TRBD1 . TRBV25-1 TGTGCCAGCAGTCATAGGACAGGGGGGAGTAACTATGGCTACACCTTC CASSHRTGGSNYGYTF
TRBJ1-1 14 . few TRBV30 TGTGCCTGGGCCCCCGGGGCTGAGAACACTGAAGCTTTCTTT CAWAPGAENTEAFF
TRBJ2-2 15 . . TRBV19 TGTGCCAGTAGTGGGGGGATAGCCAACACCGGGGAGCTGTTTTTT CASSGGIANTGELFF
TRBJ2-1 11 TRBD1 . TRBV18 TGTGCCAGCTCGCCGGGACAGGGAACGTTCTTC CASSPGQGTFF
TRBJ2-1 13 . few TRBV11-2 TGTGCCAGCAGCTTAGGTTGGGATCAGGAGCAGTTCTTC CASSLGWDQEQFF
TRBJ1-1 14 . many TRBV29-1 TGCAGCCTAACACCGAGTGGGCTGGGCACTGAAGCTTTCTTT CSLTPSGLGTEAFF